Listed here is a single T cell receptor beta chain. Its antigen remains unidentified. This may be a read error: a much more frequent sequence differs by one nucleotide. Amplified TCR beta CDR3 regions derived from RNA transcripts. A set of HTBI primers served as the primers for a first-round RT-PCR of the TCR CDR3. TCRdb passed the multiplex PCR reads through MiXCR, listing each CDR3 protein once. The table shows approximately 640,000 distinct CDR3 sequences, with 15% to 20% occurring only once. CDR1 and CDR2 from the germline V gene are SGHRS and YFSETQ. The CDR3 covers 15 residues. Clinical symptoms, serum thyroxine, TRAb, thyroid ultrasound and orbital computed tomography established diagnosis. These data are taken from a study of T cells in Graves' hyperthyroidism and ophthalmopathy. Study observations and caveats: Appearing also in blood were most of the thyroid clonotypes expanded above 0.001.

The TCR was taken from a woman between 25 and 40 years old with Graves' hyperthyroidism. The V and J genes are TRBV5-1 and TRBJ2-1, with a tentative D call TRBD1 (6 bases). The sequenced sample consisted of blood. CDR3 bases: TGTGCCAGCAGCTCGGGACAAGCAGAGGCCGAGAAGCAGTTCTTC. Protein sequence: CASSSGQAEAEKQFF.